These 27 T cell receptor beta chains originate from one sample sequenced in a study of blood T cell repertoires in COVID-19. Assay used: immunoSEQ multiplex PCR; TCRdb lists only in-frame clones, some missing. This sample has 650,000 to 800,000 clones, with 90% found just once. The sample comprised peripheral blood. Every receptor here comes from a young woman with acute or convalescent COVID-19.

The gene calls are TRBV7-9 and TRBJ2-3; 7 nucleotides agree with TRBD1. The junction had 8 bases not matched to a gene; V was cut back by 4 bases and J by 1 base. Germline V gene lookup returns CDR1 SEHNR and CDR2 FQNEAQ (reference sequence). The CDR3 consists of 16 residues. The CDR3 region is CASSSETGWGTDTQYF. As DNA, the CDR3 is TGTGCCAGCAGCTCGGAGACAGGGTGGGGCACAGATACGCAGTATTTT. Full variable domain (remainder filled in from reference TRBV7-9 and TRBJ2-3): DTGVSQNPRHKITKRGQNVTFRCDPISEHNRLYWYRQTLGQGPEFLTYFQNEAQLEKSRLLSDRFSAERPKGSFSTLEIQRTEQGDSAMYLCASSSETGWGTDTQYFGPGTRLTVL.

V is TRBV19 and J is TRBJ1-1, with 9 bases matching TRBD1. This CDR3 has 16 residues. The germline V gene has CDR1 LNHDA and CDR2 SQIVND (reference sequence). The ends lost 1 base at V and 7 bases at J; junction bases unmatched: 10. CDR3 loop: CASSIGRDRVRGEAFF. In DNA form, the CDR3 reads TGTGCCAGTAGTATAGGCCGGGACAGGGTGAGAGGTGAAGCTTTCTTT.

The rearrangement uses TRBV19 and TRBJ1-2, with 8 bases fitting TRBD1. V lost 10 bases to trimming and J lost 2 bases; unmatched junction nucleotides: 3. The CDR3 runs 12 residues. Germline-derived CDR1 and CDR2 are LNHDA and SQIVND (reference sequence). This chain's CDR3 is CAINRGNYGYTF. The CDR3 nucleotides are TGTGCCATCAACAGGGGGAACTATGGCTACACCTTC.

The chain is built from TRBV2 and TRBJ2-5, with D unresolved. This CDR3 is 11 amino acids long. Per the germline V gene, CDR1 is SNHLY and CDR2 is FYNNEI. V gave up 6 bases and J gave up 3 bases, with 5 bases separating them. CDR3 loop: CASSVKETQYF. The CDR3 DNA sequence: TGTGCCAGCAGCGTAAAAGAGACCCAGTACTTC.

This clone was observed once. This rearrangement joins TRBV3-1 (or the pseudogene TRBV3-2) to TRBJ1-4, with TRBD1 matching 8 bases. The CDR3 has 16 residues. Germline CDR1 is LGHDT and CDR2 is YNNKEL (reference sequence). The ends lost 0 bases at V and 8 bases at J; junction bases unmatched: 8. CDR3 DNA sequence: TGTGCCAGCAGCCAAGAGAGGACAGGGTTCGGAGAAAAACTGTTTTTT. Residues: CASSQERTGFGEKLFF.

This chain joins TRBV3-1 (or the pseudogene TRBV3-2) and TRBJ1-1, with TRBD1 matching 7 bases. The germline V gene encodes CDR1 LGHDT and CDR2 YNNKEL (reference sequence). Germline trimming cut 4 bases from V and 2 bases from J; bases unmatched to any gene: 16. The CDR3 contains 18 residues. This CDR3 is CASSPQGLIWDSNTEAFF. In DNA form, the CDR3 reads TGTGCCAGCAGCCCTCAAGGCTTAATATGGGACAGCAACACTGAAGCTTTCTTT.

This clone was found once. The chain carries TRBV7-9 and TRBJ1-1; perhaps TRBD1 as D (5 bases). The germline CDR1 and CDR2 sequences are SEHNR and FQNEAQ (reference sequence). V was pared by 1 base and J by 4 bases, with 16 bases between. The CDR3 has 16 residues. The DNA of the CDR3 is TGTGCCAGCAGCTTAGTCCTATCGACAGTGGGCACTGAAGCTTTCTTT. Its protein is CASSLVLSTVGTEAFF.

The chain couples TRBV30 to TRBJ1-2, with D possibly matching TRBD1 (6 bases). Trimming cost V 0 bases and J 5 bases, with 22 bases left between them. Germline assignment: CDR1 GTSNPN and CDR2 SVGIG (reference sequence). CDR3 size: 17 residues. CDR3 bases: TGTGCCTGGAGTGTACTAGGGTTCGGGACACCATGGTATGGCTACACCTTC. This sequence encodes CAWSVLGFGTPWYGYTF.

The chain couples TRBV5-8 to TRBJ1-1; a possible D gene is TRBD1 (5 bases). The germline gives CDR1 SGHTS, CDR2 YDEGEE. This CDR3 spans 13 amino acids. Trimming stripped 10 bases from V and 2 bases from J, with 15 bases between. The CDR3 loop is CAGGSGDNTEAFF. The CDR3 DNA reads as TGTGCCGGGGGGTCGGGGGATAACACTGAAGCTTTCTTT.

In DNA, the CDR3 is TGCAGTGCTAGACAGGGGGAAGGCTACACCTTC. This gives the protein CSARQGEGYTF. This chain connects TRBV20-1 to TRBJ1-2; 7 positions match TRBD1. V was pared by 2 bases and J by 8 bases, with 2 bases of the junction left unmatched. The CDR3 length is 11 residues. CDR1 DFQATT and CDR2 SNEGSKA come from the germline V gene (reference sequence).

The chain couples TRBV10-3 to TRBJ1-2; 11 bases are shared with TRBD1. The V gene end was trimmed by 4 bases and the J gene end by 4 bases; junction bases not matched to a gene: 5. Looked up from germline, CDR1 is ENHRY and CDR2 is SYGVKD. The CDR3 totals 15 residues. CDR3: CAISGRDRGIYGYTF. CDR3 bases: TGTGCCATCAGTGGTCGGGACAGGGGGATCTATGGCTACACCTTC.

The CDR3 nucleotides are TGTGCCAGCAGCTTAGGGGGGACAGGGGTTAAGGAGGCTTTCTTT. Protein sequence: CASSLGGTGVKEAFF. This chain links TRBV7-2 with TRBJ1-1, with TRBD1 identical over 10 bases. The CDR3 consists of 15 residues. Germline V gives CDR1 SGHTA, CDR2 FQGNSA. Unmatched junction bases numbered 10, after V lost 1 base and J lost 11 bases.

This clone was recorded a few times. The rearrangement uses TRBV24-1 and TRBJ2-4, with 9 bases matching TRBD1. The CDR3 spans 14 residues. Germline V gives CDR1 KGHDR, CDR2 SFDVKD. V lost 4 bases to trimming and J lost 9 bases; unmatched junction nucleotides: 6. The CDR3 bases are TGTGCCACCAGTGACCCCCGGGACAGGGTCATTCAGTACTTC. Its translation is CATSDPRDRVIQYF.

About this clone itself: The junction departs from the called germline gene at one end, perhaps through a read error. The J gene is TRBJ2-7, the V gene TRBV5-1, with TRBD1 matching over 7 bases. Germline V gene sequence: CDR1 SGHRS, CDR2 YFSETQ. The CDR3 spans 14 residues. The CDR3 loop is CASSLEAGGTRPSF. CDR3 DNA sequence: TGCGCCAGCAGCTTGGAGGCAGGGGGAACCCGCCCGAGTTTC. The whole variable domain, filled in from reference TRBV5-1 and TRBJ2-7, reads KAGVTQTPRYLIKTRGQQVTLSCSPISGHRSVSWYQQTPGQGLQFLFEYFSETQRNKGNFPGRFSGRQFSNSRSEMNVSTLELGDSALYLCASSLEAGGTRPSFGPGTRLTVT.

The V call is TRBV11-2, the J call TRBJ1-1; TRBD1 is a possible D gene (6 bases). This CDR3 contains 15 residues. Trimming removed 5 bases at V and 2 bases at J, with 15 bases between. In germline, CDR1 is SGHAT, CDR2 FQNNGV. The CDR3 sequence is CASSEKDSLNTEAFF. The DNA for the CDR3 is TGTGCCAGCAGCGAGAAGGACAGCCTAAACACTGAAGCTTTCTTT.

The sample holds one count of this clone. The rearrangement uses TRBV9 and TRBJ1-2; 8 bases agree with TRBD1. Germline lookup yields CDR1 SGDLS and CDR2 YYNGEE. Unmatched junction bases numbered 15, after V lost 0 bases and J lost 8 bases. The CDR3 has 17 amino acids. CDR3 in DNA: TGTGCCAGCAGCGTAGACATATACGGATCAGGGGGCTGGGGCTACACCTTC. Its translation is CASSVDIYGSGGWGYTF.

This chain connects TRBV6-5 to TRBJ2-1; the D gene is possibly TRBD1 (6 bases). Germline loops: CDR1 MNHEY, CDR2 SVGAGI. Trimming left V 6 bases short and J 10 bases short, with 22 bases between. The CDR3 is 15 amino acids. The CDR3 sequence is CASSPTLDSFGEQFF. The CDR3 coding sequence is TGTGCCAGCAGCCCAACCCTGGACAGTTTTGGGGAGCAGTTCTTC.

Written as DNA, the CDR3 is TGTGCCAGTAGTCGACTGACGACAGGGAACTATGGCTACACCTTC. It translates to CASSRLTTGNYGYTF. This chain uses TRBV19 with TRBJ1-2, with 7 bases matching TRBD1. CDR1 is LNHDA and CDR2 is SQIVND in the germline V gene (reference sequence). Trimming at V came to 5 bases and at J to 2 bases, leaving 8 bases not matched to a gene. The CDR3 consists of 15 residues. Looking up the rest from reference TRBV19 and TRBJ1-2 gives the full variable domain: DGGITQSPKYLFRKEGQNVTLSCEQNLNHDAMYWYRQDPGQGLRLIYYSQIVNDFQKGDIAEGYSVSREKKESFPLTVTSAQKNPTAFYLCASSRLTTGNYGYTFGSGTRLTVV.

The rearrangement joins TRBV5-6 to TRBJ1-1; 8 nucleotides match TRBD1. CDR3 length: 12 amino acids. The junction had 2 bases not matched to a gene; V was cut back by 0 bases and J by 10 bases. The V gene's germline CDR1 is SGHDT and CDR2 YYEEEE. The CDR3 region is CASSLADRVAFF. DNA for the CDR3: TGTGCCAGCAGCTTGGCGGACAGGGTAGCTTTCTTT.

The gene calls are TRBV6-2 or TRBV6-3 and TRBJ2-3; the D gene is possibly TRBD2 (6 bases). In germline, CDR1 is MNHEY, CDR2 SVGEGT. The CDR3 runs 13 residues. The V end was cut by 2 bases, the J end by 5 bases, with 8 bases between. The chain's CDR3 is CASSYGEVDTQYF. CDR3 DNA sequence: TGTGCCAGCAGTTACGGGGAGGTAGATACGCAGTATTTT.

The rearrangement links TRBV24-1 to TRBJ2-3, with 11 bases that match TRBD1. Germline assignment: CDR1 KGHDR and CDR2 SFDVKD. CDR3 length: 16 residues. J was trimmed by 1 base and V by 5 bases; bases with no gene match: 4. Written as DNA, the CDR3 is TGTGCCACCAGTGCGGGGACAGGGGGGGGCACAGATACGCAGTATTTT. Translating gives CATSAGTGGGTDTQYF.

The V and J genes are TRBV24-1 and TRBJ1-2; TRBD1 aligns across 8 bases. Germline CDR1 reads KGHDR; CDR2 reads SFDVKD. The CDR3 has 12 amino acids. Germline trimming cut 10 bases from V and 8 bases from J; bases unmatched to any gene: 8. CDR3 residues: CATRGQVGGYTF. The CDR3 DNA reads as TGTGCCACTAGGGGACAGGTGGGCGGCTACACCTTC.

The chain couples TRBV10-3 to TRBJ1-1, with unresolved D. The CDR3 is 13 amino acids. Germline loops: CDR1 ENHRY, CDR2 SYGVKD. V lost 0 bases and J 5 bases, leaving 7 bases between the germline ends. The CDR3 DNA sequence: TGTGCCATCAGTGAGTCGTGGGCAACTGAAGCTTTCTTT. Amino acids: CAISESWATEAFF.

This chain joins TRBV7-9 and TRBJ1-5; 8 nucleotides agree with TRBD1. Germline values: CDR1 SEHNR, CDR2 FQNEAQ (reference sequence). This CDR3 region has 16 residues. V gave up 9 bases and J gave up 4 bases; unmatched junction bases: 14. In DNA, the CDR3 is TGTGCCAGAACCCTGCCATTGGACAGGGTGAATCAGCCCCAGCATTTT. Its protein product is CARTLPLDRVNQPQHF.

The J gene is TRBJ2-5, the V gene TRBV11-2, with 9 bases that match TRBD1. V gave up 5 bases and J gave up 5 bases; unmatched junction bases: 9. There are 15 residues in the CDR3. The germline gives CDR1 SGHAT, CDR2 FQNNGV. CDR3 protein: CASSPGQGRGETQYF. The CDR3 DNA reads TGTGCCAGCAGCCCTGGACAGGGGCGTGGGGAGACCCAGTACTTC.

This clone has only one observation. The chain carries TRBV5-1 and TRBJ2-3, with TRBD2 identical over 8 bases. The ends lost 4 bases at V and 3 bases at J; junction bases unmatched: 7. Looked up from germline, CDR1 is SGHRS and CDR2 is YFSETQ. The CDR3 runs to 15 residues. The CDR3 sequence is CASSIRGGGTDTQYF. The CDR3 bases are TGCGCCAGCAGCATCCGGGGGGGCGGGACAGATACGCAGTATTTT.

A word on this clone: Distinct nucleotide sequences in the sample also encode this CDR3. This sequence joins TRBV20-1 and TRBJ1-1; 9 bases map to TRBD1. The ends lost 6 bases at V and 8 bases at J; junction bases unmatched: 4. The CDR3 extends over 11 amino acids. Germline V gene lookup returns CDR1 DFQATT and CDR2 SNEGSKA (reference sequence). The CDR3 DNA follows: TGCAGTGCGCCGGGACAGGGAGAAGCTTTCTTT. It specifies CSAPGQGEAFF.